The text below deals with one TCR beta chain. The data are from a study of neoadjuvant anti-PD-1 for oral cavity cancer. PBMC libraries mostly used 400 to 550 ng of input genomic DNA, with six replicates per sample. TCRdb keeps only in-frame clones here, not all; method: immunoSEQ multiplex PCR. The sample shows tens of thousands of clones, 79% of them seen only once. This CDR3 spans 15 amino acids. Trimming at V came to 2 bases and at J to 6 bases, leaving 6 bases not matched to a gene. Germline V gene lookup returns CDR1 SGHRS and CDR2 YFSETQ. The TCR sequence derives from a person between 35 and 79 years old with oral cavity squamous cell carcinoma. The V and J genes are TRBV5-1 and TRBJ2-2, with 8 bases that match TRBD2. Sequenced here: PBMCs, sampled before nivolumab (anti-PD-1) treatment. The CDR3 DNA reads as TGCGCCAGCAGCTTCGGACTAGCTTTTTCCGGGGAGCTGTTTTTT. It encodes CASSFGLAFSGELFF.